This is a list of T cell receptor beta chains from one sample in a study of T cell responses to AZD1222 COVID-19 vaccine. Only in-frame clones appear in the TCRdb table, and some are missing; sequencing was by immunoSEQ multiplex PCR. The sample includes 100,000 to 150,000 clones, roughly 88% of them seen just once. The sample was peripheral blood, taken on day 0 of AZD1222 vaccination. The receptors shown here come from an adult in good health. Both conserved end residues are part of each CDR3. A D gene is named only where the DNA matches it firmly. Clone sizes are given selectively: once, few, many, or a class where the clone is expanded.

j_call | clone_size | v_call | d_call | cdr3_aa | cdr3_nt
TRBJ2-7 | . | TRBV5-5 | TRBD1 | CASSRSGQVPYEQYF | TGTGCCAGCAGCCGTTCTGGACAGGTCCCCTACGAGCAGTACTTC
TRBJ1-5 | . | TRBV27 | TRBD1 | CASSSTGTGGPGPQHF | TGTGCCAGCAGCTCGACCGGGACAGGGGGACCGGGGCCCCAGCATTTT
TRBJ1-2 | . | TRBV28 | . | CASSLTDYGYTF | TGTGCCAGCAGTTTGACAGACTATGGCTACACCTTC
TRBJ2-5 | . | TRBV27 | TRBD1 | CASSKSDRVDETQYF | TGTGCCAGCAGTAAATCGGACAGGGTCGACGAGACCCAGTACTTC
TRBJ2-6 | . | TRBV29-1 | TRBD1 | CSASDRGSGANVLTF | TGCAGCGCTTCCGACAGGGGCTCTGGGGCCAACGTCCTGACTTTC
TRBJ2-5 | . | TRBV28 | . | CASSPDKYQETQYF | TGTGCCAGCAGCCCTGACAAGTACCAAGAGACCCAGTACTTC
TRBJ2-1 | . | TRBV2 | TRBD2 | CASSEGGGAFGEQFF | TGTGCCAGCTCGGAGGGCGGGGGGGCCTTCGGTGAGCAGTTCTTC
TRBJ1-5 | . | TRBV7-2 | . | CASSLMGGPNQPQHF | TGTGCCAGCAGCTTAATGGGGGGACCTAATCAGCCCCAGCATTTT
TRBJ2-3 | . | TRBV7-9 | . | CASSLEGQLSDTQYF | TGTGCCAGCAGCTTAGAAGGGCAGTTATCAGATACGCAGTATTTT
TRBJ1-1 | . | TRBV9 | . | CASSAISNMGTEAFF | TGTGCCAGCAGCGCAATCTCCAACATGGGGACTGAAGCTTTCTTT
TRBJ2-2 | . | TRBV6-5 | . | CASKSGDTGELFF | TGTGCCAGCAAGTCGGGGGACACCGGGGAGCTGTTTTTT
TRBJ2-7 | once | TRBV18 | . | CASSPSSSYEQYF | TGTGCCAGCTCACCAAGTAGCTCCTACGAGCAGTACTTC
TRBJ2-7 | . | TRBV6-5 | TRBD1 | CAISDRGFTYEQYF | TGTGCCATCTCAGACAGGGGGTTTACCTACGAGCAGTACTTC
TRBJ1-2 | few | TRBV6-5 | TRBD1 | CASSSSLGGTYGYTF | TGTGCCAGCAGTTCGTCACTAGGGGGCACCTATGGCTACACCTTC
TRBJ1-5 | once | TRBV27 | . | CASSYGVESNQPQHF | TGTGCCAGCAGTTATGGTGTTGAAAGCAATCAGCCCCAGCATTTT
TRBJ2-3 | . | TRBV7-9 | . | CASSSVGGDTQYF | TGTGCCAGCAGCTCGGTCGGCGGAGATACGCAGTATTTT
TRBJ1-6 | few | TRBV30 | . | CAYTPAGDHSPLHF | TGTGCCTACACCCCCGCGGGAGACCATTCACCCCTCCACTTT
TRBJ1-5 | . | TRBV30 | . | CAWSVKTGNPPQHF | TGTGCCTGGAGTGTAAAAACAGGCAACCCGCCCCAGCATTTT
TRBJ2-7 | . | TRBV10-1 | . | CASSASSVAYEQYF | TGCGCCAGCAGTGCCAGTAGCGTTGCCTACGAGCAGTACTTC
TRBJ1-3 | once | TRBV11-3 | . | CASSSPGAGSSGNTIYF | TGTGCCAGCAGCTCCCCCGGGGCGGGCAGCTCTGGAAACACCATATATTTT
TRBJ1-6 | . | TRBV4-3 | TRBD1 | CASSSGQGNSPLHF | TGCGCCAGCAGCTCGGGACAGGGAAATTCACCCCTCCACTTT
TRBJ1-2 | few | TRBV5-6 | TRBD1 | CASSYPTGTVDGYTF | TGTGCCAGCAGCTACCCGACAGGGACAGTGGATGGCTACACCTTC
TRBJ1-2 | . | TRBV5-4 | . | CASYNPREPYGYTF | TGTGCCAGCTACAACCCCAGGGAGCCCTATGGCTACACCTTC
TRBJ2-1 | once | TRBV5-4 | . | CASSLRMGDNEQFF | TGTGCCAGCAGCCTACGGATGGGTGACAATGAGCAGTTCTTC
TRBJ1-6 | . | TRBV9 | . | CASSGLGHSYNSPLHF | TGTGCCAGCAGCGGCCTCGGACACTCCTATAATTCACCCCTCCACTTT
TRBJ1-6 | . | TRBV7-6 | TRBD1 | CASSLGQGTDNSPLHF | TGTGCCAGCAGCTTAGGTCAGGGGACAGACAATTCACCCCTCCACTTT
TRBJ1-1 | . | TRBV7-9 | . | CASSINTEAFF | TGTGCCAGCAGCATTAACACTGAAGCTTTCTTT
TRBJ2-1 | once | TRBV7-8 | TRBD2 | CASSSLAGVGNEQFF | TGTGCCAGCAGCTCCCTAGCGGGAGTTGGGAATGAGCAGTTCTTC
TRBJ1-2 | . | TRBV28 | . | CASSSPGRDYGYTF | TGTGCCAGCAGTTCTCCGGGACGGGACTATGGCTACACCTTC
TRBJ1-4 | few | TRBV30 | TRBD1 | CAWSVPTGSNEKLFF | TGTGCCTGGAGTGTCCCGACAGGGTCTAATGAAAAACTGTTTTTT
TRBJ1-4 | . | TRBV2 | . | CASSGGASTNEKLFF | TGTGCCAGCAGTGGAGGGGCATCAACTAATGAAAAACTGTTTTTT
TRBJ2-3 | . | TRBV10-3 | TRBD1 | CAISLQGAQGDTQYF | TGTGCCATCAGTCTACAGGGGGCACAGGGAGATACGCAGTATTTT
TRBJ1-5 | . | TRBV7-2 | . | CASSLGSTQPQHF | TGTGCCAGCAGCTTGGGGTCAACTCAGCCCCAGCATTTT
TRBJ2-3 | . | TRBV5-1 | . | CASSRRVRGGSTDTQYF | TGCGCCAGCAGCCGGAGGGTTCGGGGCGGGAGCACAGATACGCAGTATTTT
TRBJ1-6 | . | TRBV27 | . | CASSFEYNSPLHF | TGTGCCAGCAGTTTTGAATATAATTCACCCCTCCACTTT
TRBJ1-5 | few | TRBV6-6 | . | CASSNRHQLGNQPQHF | TGTGCCAGCAGTAACCGACATCAGCTTGGGAATCAGCCCCAGCATTTT
TRBJ2-3 | . | TRBV5-1 | TRBD2 | CASSLGEGPSIIDTQYF | TGCGCCAGCAGCTTAGGGGAGGGACCTAGCATAATAGATACGCAGTATTTT
TRBJ1-2 | . | TRBV9 | . | CASSRDAYGYTF | TGTGCCAGCAGCAGGGACGCCTATGGCTACACCTTC
TRBJ2-3 | . | TRBV12-3/TRBV12-4 | . | CASSGSTDTQYF | TGTGCCAGCAGCGGGAGCACAGATACGCAGTATTTT
TRBJ2-7 | . | TRBV19 | TRBD2 | CASSIGGGLSGYEQYF | TGTGCCAGTAGTATAGGGGGGGGACTCTCGGGATACGAGCAGTACTTC
TRBJ1-5 | . | TRBV7-6 | . | CASSSVPGSNQPQHF | TGTGCCAGCAGCTCTGTTCCAGGGAGCAATCAGCCCCAGCATTTT
TRBJ1-1 | . | TRBV6-5 | . | CASSLDLRDTEAFF | TGTGCCAGCAGCTTGGACCTCAGGGACACTGAAGCTTTCTTT
TRBJ2-1 | . | TRBV29-1 | TRBD2 | CSVAATGGYNEQFF | TGCAGCGTCGCGGCTACGGGGGGCTACAATGAGCAGTTCTTC
TRBJ1-2 | few | TRBV18 | TRBD1 | CASSPSGQGDGYTF | TGTGCCAGCTCACCATCGGGGCAGGGGGATGGCTACACCTTC
TRBJ2-1 | . | TRBV24-1 | TRBD2 | CATSVQLAGGNEQFF | TGTGCCACCAGTGTTCAACTAGCGGGGGGAAATGAGCAGTTCTTC
TRBJ1-1 | . | TRBV27 | . | CASSLSANTEAFF | TGTGCCAGCAGTTTATCGGCGAACACTGAAGCTTTCTTT
TRBJ1-6 | few | TRBV4-2 | TRBD1 | CASSQGPTGGRRSPLHF | TGTGCCAGCAGCCAGGGACCGACAGGGGGCAGGCGTTCACCCCTCCACTTT
TRBJ1-5 | . | TRBV19 | TRBD1 | CASSPWTGGTGNQPQHF | TGTGCCAGTAGTCCCTGGACAGGGGGGACCGGAAATCAGCCCCAGCATTTT
TRBJ1-1 | . | TRBV19 | . | CASSIDNRGEAFF | TGTGCCAGTAGTATAGATAACCGGGGGGAAGCTTTCTTT